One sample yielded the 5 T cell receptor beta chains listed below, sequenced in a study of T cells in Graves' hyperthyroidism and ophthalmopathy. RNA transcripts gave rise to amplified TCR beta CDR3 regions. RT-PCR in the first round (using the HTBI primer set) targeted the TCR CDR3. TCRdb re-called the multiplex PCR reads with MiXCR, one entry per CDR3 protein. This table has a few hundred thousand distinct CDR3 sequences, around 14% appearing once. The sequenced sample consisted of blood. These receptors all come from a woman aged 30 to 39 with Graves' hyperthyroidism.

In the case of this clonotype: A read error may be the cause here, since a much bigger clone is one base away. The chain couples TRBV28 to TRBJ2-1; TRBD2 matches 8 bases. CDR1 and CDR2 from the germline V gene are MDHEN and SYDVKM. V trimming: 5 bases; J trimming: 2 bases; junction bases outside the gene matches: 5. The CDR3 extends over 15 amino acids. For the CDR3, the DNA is TGTGCCAGCAGTGTAGCGGGATGGCCCTACAATGAGCAGTTCTTC. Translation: CASSVAGWPYNEQFF.

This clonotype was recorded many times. The chain's CDR3 is CASSVRPNQPQHF. The CDR3 nucleotides are TGTGCCAGCAGTGTGAGGCCCAATCAGCCCCAGCATTTT. J is TRBJ1-5 and V is TRBV2; no definite D call. V dropped 4 bases and J dropped 3 bases, with 7 bases sitting between them. The CDR3 length is 13 residues. CDR1 and CDR2 (germline): SNHLY, FYNNEI.

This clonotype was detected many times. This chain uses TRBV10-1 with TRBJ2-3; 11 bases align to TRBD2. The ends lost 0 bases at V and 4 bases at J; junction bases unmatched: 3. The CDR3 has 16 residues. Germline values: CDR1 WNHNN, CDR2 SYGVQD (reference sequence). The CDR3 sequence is CASSESLAGGSDTQYF. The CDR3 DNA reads TGCGCCAGCAGTGAGTCGCTAGCGGGAGGTTCAGATACGCAGTATTTT.

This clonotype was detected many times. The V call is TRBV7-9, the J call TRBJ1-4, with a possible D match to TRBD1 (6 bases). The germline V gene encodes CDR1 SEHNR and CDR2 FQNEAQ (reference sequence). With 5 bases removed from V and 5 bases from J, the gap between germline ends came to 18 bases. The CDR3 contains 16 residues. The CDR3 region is CASSRGPTGLNEKLFF. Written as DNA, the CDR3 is TGTGCCAGCAGCCGAGGACCTACAGGGTTGAATGAAAAACTGTTTTTT.

The CDR3 here is CASRPTWFMNTEAFF. CDR3 nucleotides: TGTGCCAGCAGGCCTACTTGGTTCATGAACACTGAAGCTTTCTTT. The chain has TRBV28 and TRBJ1-1; no firm D call. The CDR3 sequence is 15 residues long. Germline V CDR1 and CDR2: MDHEN, SYDVKM. Trimming cost V 6 bases and J 0 bases, with 14 bases left between them.